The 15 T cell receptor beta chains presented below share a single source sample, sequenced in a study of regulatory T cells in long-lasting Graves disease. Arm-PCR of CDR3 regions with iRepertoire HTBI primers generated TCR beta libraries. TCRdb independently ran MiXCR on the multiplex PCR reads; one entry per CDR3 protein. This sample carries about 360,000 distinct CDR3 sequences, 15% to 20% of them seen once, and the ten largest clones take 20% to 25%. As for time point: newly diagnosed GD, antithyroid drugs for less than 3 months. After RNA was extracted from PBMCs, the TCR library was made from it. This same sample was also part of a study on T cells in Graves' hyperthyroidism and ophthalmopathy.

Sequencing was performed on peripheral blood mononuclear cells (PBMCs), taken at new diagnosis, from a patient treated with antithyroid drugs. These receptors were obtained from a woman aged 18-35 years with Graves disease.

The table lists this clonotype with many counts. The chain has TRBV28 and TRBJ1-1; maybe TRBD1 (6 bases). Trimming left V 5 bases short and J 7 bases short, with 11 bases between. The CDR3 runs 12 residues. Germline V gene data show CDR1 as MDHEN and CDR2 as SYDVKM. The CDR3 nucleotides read TGTGCCAGCAGTAGGACAGCCGGTGAAGCTTTCTTT. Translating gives CASSRTAGEAFF.

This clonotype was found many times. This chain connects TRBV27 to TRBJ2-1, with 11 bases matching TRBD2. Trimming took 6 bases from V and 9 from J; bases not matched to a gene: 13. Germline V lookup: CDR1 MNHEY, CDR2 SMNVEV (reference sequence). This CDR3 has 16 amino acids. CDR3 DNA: TGTGCCAGCAGCCCCAAGGGTAGCGGGAGGGATGGTGAGCAGTTCTTC. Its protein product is CASSPKGSGRDGEQFF.

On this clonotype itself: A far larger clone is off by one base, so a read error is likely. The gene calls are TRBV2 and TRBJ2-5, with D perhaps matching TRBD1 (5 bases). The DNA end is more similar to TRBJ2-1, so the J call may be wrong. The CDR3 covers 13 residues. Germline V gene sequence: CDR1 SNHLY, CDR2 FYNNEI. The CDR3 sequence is CASSEQGMDEQFF. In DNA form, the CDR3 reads TGTGCCAGCAGTGAACAGGGAATGGATGAGCAGTTCTTC.

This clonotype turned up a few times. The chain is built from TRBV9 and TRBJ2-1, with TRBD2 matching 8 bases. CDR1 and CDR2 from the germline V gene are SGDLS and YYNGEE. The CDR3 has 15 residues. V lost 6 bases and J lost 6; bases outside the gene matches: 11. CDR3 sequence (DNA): TGTGCCAGCACCGAGCGGGAGCCGGGTGGCAATGAGCAGTTCTTC. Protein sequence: CASTEREPGGNEQFF.

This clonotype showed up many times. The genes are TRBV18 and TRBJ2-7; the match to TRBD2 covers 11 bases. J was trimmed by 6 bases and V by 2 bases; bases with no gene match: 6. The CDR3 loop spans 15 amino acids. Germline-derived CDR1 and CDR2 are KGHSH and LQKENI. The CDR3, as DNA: TGTGCCAGCTCACCATTAGCGGGAGGGCCGTTCGAGCAGTACTTC. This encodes CASSPLAGGPFEQYF.

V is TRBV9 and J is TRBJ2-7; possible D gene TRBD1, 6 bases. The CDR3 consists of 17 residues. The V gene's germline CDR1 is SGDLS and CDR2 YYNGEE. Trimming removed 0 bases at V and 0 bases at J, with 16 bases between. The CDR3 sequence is CASSVGLQGTDSYEQYF. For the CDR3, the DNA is TGTGCCAGCAGCGTAGGACTTCAGGGGACGGACTCCTACGAGCAGTACTTC. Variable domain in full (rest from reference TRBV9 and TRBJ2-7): DSGVTQTPKHLITATGQRVTLRCSPRSGDLSVYWYQQSLDQGLQFLIQYYNGEERAKGNILERFSAQQFPDLHSELNLSSLELGDSALYFCASSVGLQGTDSYEQYFGPGTRLTVT.

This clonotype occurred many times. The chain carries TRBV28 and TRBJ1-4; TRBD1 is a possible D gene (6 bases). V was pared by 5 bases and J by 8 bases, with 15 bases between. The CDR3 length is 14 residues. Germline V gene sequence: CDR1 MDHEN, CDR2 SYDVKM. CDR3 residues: CASSTPQGIEKLFF. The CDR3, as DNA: TGTGCCAGCAGTACCCCACAGGGAATCGAAAAACTGTTTTTT. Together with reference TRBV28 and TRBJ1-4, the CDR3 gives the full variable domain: DVKVTQSSRYLVKRTGEKVFLECVQDMDHENMFWYRQDPGLGLRLIYFSYDVKMKEKGDIPEGYSVSREKKERFSLILESASTNQTSMYLCASSTPQGIEKLFFGSGTQLSVL.

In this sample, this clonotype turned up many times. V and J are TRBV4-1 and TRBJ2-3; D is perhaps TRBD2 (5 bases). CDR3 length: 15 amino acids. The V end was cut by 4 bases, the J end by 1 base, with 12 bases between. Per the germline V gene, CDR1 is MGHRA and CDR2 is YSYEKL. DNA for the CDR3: TGCGCCAGCAGCCCGGGGAGAGCGGGCACAGATACGCAGTATTTT. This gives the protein CASSPGRAGTDTQYF.

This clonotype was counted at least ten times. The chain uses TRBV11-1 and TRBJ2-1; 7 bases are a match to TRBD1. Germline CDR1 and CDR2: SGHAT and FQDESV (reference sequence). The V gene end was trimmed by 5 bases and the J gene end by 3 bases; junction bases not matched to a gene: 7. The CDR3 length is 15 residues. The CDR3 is CASSAGTAVYNEQFF. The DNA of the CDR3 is TGTGCCAGCAGCGCAGGGACAGCTGTCTACAATGAGCAGTTCTTC.

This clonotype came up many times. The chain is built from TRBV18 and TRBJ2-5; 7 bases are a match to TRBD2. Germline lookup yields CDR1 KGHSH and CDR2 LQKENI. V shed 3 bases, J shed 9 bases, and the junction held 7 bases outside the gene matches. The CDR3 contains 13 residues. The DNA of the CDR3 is TGTGCCAGCTCACCCGCTCCAGGGAGGGCCCAGTACTTC. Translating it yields CASSPAPGRAQYF.

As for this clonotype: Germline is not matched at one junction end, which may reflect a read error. The CDR3 coding sequence is TGTACCAGCAGCTTAGGATACCAAGAGACCCAGTACTTC. This codes for CTSSLGYQETQYF. This rearrangement joins TRBV7-3 to TRBJ2-5, with unresolved D. Germline V lookup: CDR1 SGHTA, CDR2 FQGTGA. This CDR3 is built from 13 residues.

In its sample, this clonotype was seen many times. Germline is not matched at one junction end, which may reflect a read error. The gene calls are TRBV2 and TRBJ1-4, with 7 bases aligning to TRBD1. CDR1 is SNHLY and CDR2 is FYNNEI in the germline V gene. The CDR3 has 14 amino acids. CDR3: CASSLAGGNEKLFF. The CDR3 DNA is TGCGCCAGCAGCCTGGCAGGGGGTAACGAAAAACTGTTTTTT.

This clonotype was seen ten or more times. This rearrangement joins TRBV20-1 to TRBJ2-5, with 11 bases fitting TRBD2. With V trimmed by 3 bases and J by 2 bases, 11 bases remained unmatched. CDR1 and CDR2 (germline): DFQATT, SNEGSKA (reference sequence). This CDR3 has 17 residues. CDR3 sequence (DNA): TGCAGTGCTAGCCGGGCTAGCGGGGGGCAAAATCAAGAGACCCAGTACTTC. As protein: CSASRASGGQNQETQYF.

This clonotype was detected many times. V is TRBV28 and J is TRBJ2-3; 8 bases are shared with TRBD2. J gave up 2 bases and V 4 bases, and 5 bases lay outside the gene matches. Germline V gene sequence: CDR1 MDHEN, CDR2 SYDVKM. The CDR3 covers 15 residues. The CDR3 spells CASSSRGGYTDTQYF. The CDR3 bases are TGTGCCAGCAGTTCCCGGGGGGGCTACACAGATACGCAGTATTTT.

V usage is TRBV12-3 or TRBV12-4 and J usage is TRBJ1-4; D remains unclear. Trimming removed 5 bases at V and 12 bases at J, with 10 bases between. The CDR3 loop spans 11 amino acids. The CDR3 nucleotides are TGTGCCAGCAGTCGAGGGAGGCAACTGTTTTTT. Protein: CASSRGRQLFF.